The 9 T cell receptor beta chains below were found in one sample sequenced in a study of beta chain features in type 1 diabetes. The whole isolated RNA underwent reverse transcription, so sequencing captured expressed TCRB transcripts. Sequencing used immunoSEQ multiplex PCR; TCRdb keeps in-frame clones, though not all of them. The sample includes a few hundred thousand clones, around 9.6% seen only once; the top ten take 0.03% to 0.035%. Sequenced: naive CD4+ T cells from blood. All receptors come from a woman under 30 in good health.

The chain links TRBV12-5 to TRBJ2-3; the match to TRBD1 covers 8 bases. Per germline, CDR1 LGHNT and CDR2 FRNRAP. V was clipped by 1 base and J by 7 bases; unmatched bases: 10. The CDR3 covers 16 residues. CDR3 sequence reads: CASGLAAGTGGHTQYF. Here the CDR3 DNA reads TGTGCTAGTGGTTTGGCAGCCGGGACAGGTGGTCATACGCAGTATTTT.

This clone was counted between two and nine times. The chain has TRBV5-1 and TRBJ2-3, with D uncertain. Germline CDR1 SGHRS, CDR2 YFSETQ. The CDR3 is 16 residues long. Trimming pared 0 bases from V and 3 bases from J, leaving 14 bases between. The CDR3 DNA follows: TGCGCCAGCAGCTTGGATGTTCTGTCACTAACAGATACGCAGTATTTT. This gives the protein CASSLDVLSLTDTQYF.

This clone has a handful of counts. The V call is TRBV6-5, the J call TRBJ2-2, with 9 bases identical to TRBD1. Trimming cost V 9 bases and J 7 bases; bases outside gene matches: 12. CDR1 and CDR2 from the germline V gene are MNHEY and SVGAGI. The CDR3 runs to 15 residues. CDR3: CARTELQGADGELFF. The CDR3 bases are TGTGCCAGAACCGAACTACAGGGGGCTGACGGGGAGCTGTTTTTT.

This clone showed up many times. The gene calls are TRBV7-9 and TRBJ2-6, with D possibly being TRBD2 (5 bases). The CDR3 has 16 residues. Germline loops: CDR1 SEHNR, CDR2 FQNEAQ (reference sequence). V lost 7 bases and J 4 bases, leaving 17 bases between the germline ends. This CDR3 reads CASTPVGGTGANVLTF. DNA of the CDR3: TGTGCCAGCACCCCCGTCGGAGGTACCGGGGCCAACGTCCTGACTTTC.

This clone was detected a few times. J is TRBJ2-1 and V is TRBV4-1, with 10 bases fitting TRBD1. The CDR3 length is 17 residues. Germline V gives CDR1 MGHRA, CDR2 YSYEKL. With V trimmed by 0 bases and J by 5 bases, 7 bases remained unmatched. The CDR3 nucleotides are TGCGCCAGCAGCCAAGAAGGGTCGGGGACAGGGGACAATGAGCAGTTCTTC. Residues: CASSQEGSGTGDNEQFF.

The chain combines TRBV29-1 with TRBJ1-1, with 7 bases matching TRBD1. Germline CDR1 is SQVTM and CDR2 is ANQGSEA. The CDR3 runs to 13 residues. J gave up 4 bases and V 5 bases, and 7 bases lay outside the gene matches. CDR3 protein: CSVKPTGFTEAFF. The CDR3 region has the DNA TGCAGCGTTAAGCCGACAGGGTTCACTGAAGCTTTCTTT. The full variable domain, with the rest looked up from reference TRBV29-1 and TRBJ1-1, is SAVISQKPSRDICQRGTSLTIQCQVDSQVTMMFWYRQQPGQSLTLIATANQGSEATYESGFVIDKFPISRPNLTFSTLTVSNMSPEDSSIYLCSVKPTGFTEAFFGQGTRLTVV.

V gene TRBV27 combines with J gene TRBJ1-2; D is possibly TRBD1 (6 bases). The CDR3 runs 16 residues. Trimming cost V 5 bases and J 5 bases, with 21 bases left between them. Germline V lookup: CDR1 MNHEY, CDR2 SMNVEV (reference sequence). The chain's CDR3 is CASSRPWGEGGYGYTF. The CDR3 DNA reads TGTGCCAGCAGTCGCCCGTGGGGGGAGGGGGGATATGGCTACACCTTC.

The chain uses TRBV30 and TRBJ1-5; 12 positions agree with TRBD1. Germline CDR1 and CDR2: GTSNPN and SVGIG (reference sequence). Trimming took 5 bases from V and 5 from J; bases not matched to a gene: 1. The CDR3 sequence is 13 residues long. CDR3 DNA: TGTGCCTGGGGGACAGGGGGCGATCAGCCCCAGCATTTT. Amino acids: CAWGTGGDQPQHF.

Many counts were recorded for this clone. In DNA form, the CDR3 reads TGTGCCAGCTCACCATCGGGCAGCGGCGATGAGCAGTTCTTC. Residues: CASSPSGSGDEQFF. V is TRBV18 and J is TRBJ2-1; possibly TRBD2 for D (5 bases). This CDR3 is 14 amino acids long. Trimming removed 2 bases at V and 8 bases at J, with 13 bases between. The germline gives CDR1 KGHSH, CDR2 LQKENI.